These 3 T cell receptor beta chains share one sample of origin, sequenced in a study of shared clonotypes between healthy human individuals. Assay used: immunoSEQ multiplex PCR; TCRdb lists only in-frame clones, some missing. The table includes 800,000 or so clones, around 96% detected once. Naive CD8 cells lacked CD45RO, underwent positive selection for CCR7 and left out terminally differentiated effector memory CD45RA+ cells. Input material: naive CD8+ T cells sorted from blood. These receptors were obtained from a man aged 25 to 45 in good health.

The chain recombines TRBV28 with TRBJ2-5, with no clear D. From germline, CDR1 is MDHEN and CDR2 SYDVKM. The CDR3 is 12 residues long. CDR3 coding DNA: TGTGCTGACCTGGCTCCCCAAGAGACCCAGTACTTC. As protein: CADLAPQETQYF.

J is TRBJ2-1 and V is TRBV2, with 10 bases aligning to TRBD2. CDR1 and CDR2 from the germline V gene are SNHLY and FYNNEI. CDR3 length: 15 residues. The junction had 12 bases not matched to a gene; V was cut back by 8 bases and J by 8 bases. CDR3 loop: CASLLAGARRDEQFF. CDR3 DNA: TGTGCCAGCCTCCTAGCGGGAGCTCGAAGGGATGAGCAGTTCTTC.

This clone is a singleton in its sample. The chain has TRBV7-9 and TRBJ1-5, with TRBD1 identical over 8 bases. The V gene's germline CDR1 is SEHNR and CDR2 FQNEAQ (reference sequence). This CDR3 is built from 16 residues. Germline trimming cut 5 bases from V and 4 bases from J; bases unmatched to any gene: 10. DNA for the CDR3: TGTGCCAGCAGCGCGGGAGGACAGGGATTAAATCAGCCCCAGCATTTT. This translates into CASSAGGQGLNQPQHF. Full variable domain (outside the CDR3, taken from reference TRBV7-9 and TRBJ1-5): DTGVSQNPRHKITKRGQNVTFRCDPISEHNRLYWYRQTLGQGPEFLTYFQNEAQLEKSRLLSDRFSAERPKGSFSTLEIQRTEQGDSAMYLCASSAGGQGLNQPQHFGDGTRLSIL.